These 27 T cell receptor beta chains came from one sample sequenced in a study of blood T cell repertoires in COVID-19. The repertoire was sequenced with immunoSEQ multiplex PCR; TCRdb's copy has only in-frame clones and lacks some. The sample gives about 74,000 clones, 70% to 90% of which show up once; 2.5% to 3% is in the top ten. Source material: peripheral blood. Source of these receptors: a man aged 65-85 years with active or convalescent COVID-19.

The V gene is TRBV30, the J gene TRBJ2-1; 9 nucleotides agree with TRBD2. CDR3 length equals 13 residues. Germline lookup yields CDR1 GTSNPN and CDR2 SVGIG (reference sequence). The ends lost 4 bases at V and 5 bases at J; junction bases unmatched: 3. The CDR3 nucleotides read TGTGCCTGGATGAGCGGGGGGCACAATGAGCAGTTCTTC. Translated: CAWMSGGHNEQFF.

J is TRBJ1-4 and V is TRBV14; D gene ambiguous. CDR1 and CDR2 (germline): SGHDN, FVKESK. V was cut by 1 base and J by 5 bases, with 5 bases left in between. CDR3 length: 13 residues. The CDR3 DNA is TGTGCCAGCAGCCAAGTAGTAAATGAAAAACTGTTTTTT. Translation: CASSQVVNEKLFF.

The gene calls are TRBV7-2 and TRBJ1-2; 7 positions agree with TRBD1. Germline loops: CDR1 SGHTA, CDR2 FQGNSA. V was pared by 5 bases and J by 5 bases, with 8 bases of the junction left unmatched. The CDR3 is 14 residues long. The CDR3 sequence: CASSPGGTAYGYTF. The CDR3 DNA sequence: TGTGCCAGCAGCCCAGGTGGGACAGCATATGGCTACACCTTC. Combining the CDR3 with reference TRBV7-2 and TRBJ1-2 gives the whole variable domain GAGVSQSPSNKVTEKGKDVELRCDPISGHTALYWYRQSLGQGLEFLIYFQGNSAPDKSGLPSDRFSAERTGGSVSTLTIQRTQQEDSAVYLCASSPGGTAYGYTFGSGTRLTVV.

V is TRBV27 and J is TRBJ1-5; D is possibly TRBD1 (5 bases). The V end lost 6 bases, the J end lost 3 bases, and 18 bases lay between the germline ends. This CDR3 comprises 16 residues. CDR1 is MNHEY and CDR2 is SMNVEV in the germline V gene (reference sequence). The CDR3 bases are TGTGCCAGCAGGCCCCCGGGGGTGACTTTCAATCAGCCCCAGCATTTT. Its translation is CASRPPGVTFNQPQHF.

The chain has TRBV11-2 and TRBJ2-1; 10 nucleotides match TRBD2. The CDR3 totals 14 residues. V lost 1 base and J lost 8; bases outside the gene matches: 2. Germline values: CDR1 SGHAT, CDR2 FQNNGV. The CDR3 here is CASSLVAGGHEQFF. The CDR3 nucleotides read TGTGCCAGCAGCTTAGTAGCGGGAGGCCATGAGCAGTTCTTC.

The CDR3 DNA is TGTGCCAGCAGCTTAGCGCGGCGGGAGGGCCGATGGTGGAATGAGCAGTTCTTC. The encoded protein is CASSLARREGRWWNEQFF. The J gene is TRBJ2-1, the V gene TRBV7-8; 9 bases line up with TRBD2. The CDR3 has 18 amino acids. The J segment lost 7 bases and the V segment lost 0 bases, leaving 13 bases of the junction unmatched. Germline CDR1 reads SGHVS; CDR2 reads FQNEAQ.

The CDR3 DNA follows: TGTGCCAGCAGTGTCCAGGGTGCCTATGGCTACACCTTC. Its translation: CASSVQGAYGYTF. This chain joins TRBV25-1 and TRBJ1-2; tentative D call: TRBD1 (5 bases). The V gene lost 4 bases and the J gene lost 4 bases, with 10 bases spanning the gap. This CDR3 contains 13 residues. The germline V gene encodes CDR1 MGHDK and CDR2 SYGVNS.

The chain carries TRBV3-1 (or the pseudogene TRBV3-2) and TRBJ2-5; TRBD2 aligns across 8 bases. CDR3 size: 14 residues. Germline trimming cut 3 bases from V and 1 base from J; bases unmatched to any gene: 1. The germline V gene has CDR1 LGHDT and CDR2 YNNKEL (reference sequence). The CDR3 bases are TGTGCCAGCAGCCAGAGCGGGGGCCAAGAGACCCAGTACTTC. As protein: CASSQSGGQETQYF.

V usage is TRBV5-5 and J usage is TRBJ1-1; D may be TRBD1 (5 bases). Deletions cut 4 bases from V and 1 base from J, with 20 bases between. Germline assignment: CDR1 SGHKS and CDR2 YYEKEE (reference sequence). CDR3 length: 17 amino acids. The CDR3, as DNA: TGTGCCAGCAGCCTGGGGGGGGTCGCTCCCCCGAACACTGAAGCTTTCTTT. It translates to CASSLGGVAPPNTEAFF.

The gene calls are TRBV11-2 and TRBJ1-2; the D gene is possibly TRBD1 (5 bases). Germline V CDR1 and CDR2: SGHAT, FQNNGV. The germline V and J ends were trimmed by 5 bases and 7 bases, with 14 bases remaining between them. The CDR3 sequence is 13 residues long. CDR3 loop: CASSQGLKSGYTF. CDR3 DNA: TGTGCCAGCAGCCAGGGCCTGAAATCTGGCTACACCTTC. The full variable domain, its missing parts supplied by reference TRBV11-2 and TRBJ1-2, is EAGVAQSPRYKIIEKRQSVAFWCNPISGHATLYWYQQILGQGPKLLIQFQNNGVVDDSQLPKDRFSAERLKGVDSTLKIQPAKLEDSAVYLCASSQGLKSGYTFGSGTRLTVV.

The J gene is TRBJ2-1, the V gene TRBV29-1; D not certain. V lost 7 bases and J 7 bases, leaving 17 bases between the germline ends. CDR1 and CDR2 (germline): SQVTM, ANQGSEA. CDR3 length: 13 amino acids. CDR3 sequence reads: CSAYGQYPNEQFF. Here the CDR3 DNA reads TGCAGCGCCTATGGGCAGTACCCGAATGAGCAGTTCTTC.

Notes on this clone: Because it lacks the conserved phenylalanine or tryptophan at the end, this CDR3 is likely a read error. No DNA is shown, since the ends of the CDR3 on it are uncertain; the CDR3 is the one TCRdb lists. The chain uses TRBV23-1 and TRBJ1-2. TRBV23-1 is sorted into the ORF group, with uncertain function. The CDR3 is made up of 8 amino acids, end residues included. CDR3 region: CASRTSTK.

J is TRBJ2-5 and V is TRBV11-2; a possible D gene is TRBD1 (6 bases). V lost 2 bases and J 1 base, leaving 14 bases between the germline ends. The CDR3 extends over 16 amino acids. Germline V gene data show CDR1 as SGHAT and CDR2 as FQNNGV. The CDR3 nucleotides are TGTGCCAGCAGCTTAAGTCGGACAGCCTTCCAAGAGACCCAGTACTTC. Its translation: CASSLSRTAFQETQYF.

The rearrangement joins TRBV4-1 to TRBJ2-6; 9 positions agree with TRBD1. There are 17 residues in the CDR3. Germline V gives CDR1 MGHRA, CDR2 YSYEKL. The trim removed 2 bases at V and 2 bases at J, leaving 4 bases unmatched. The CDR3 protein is CASSQPTGGAGANVLTF. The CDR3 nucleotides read TGCGCCAGCAGCCAACCCACAGGGGGCGCTGGGGCCAACGTCCTGACTTTC.

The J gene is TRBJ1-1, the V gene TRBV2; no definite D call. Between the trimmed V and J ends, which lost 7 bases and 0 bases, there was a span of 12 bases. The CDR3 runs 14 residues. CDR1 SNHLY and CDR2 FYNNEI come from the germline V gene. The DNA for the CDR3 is TGTGCCAGCACCACAGACGGGGTGAACACTGAAGCTTTCTTT. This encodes CASTTDGVNTEAFF. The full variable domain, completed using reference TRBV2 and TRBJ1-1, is EPEVTQTPSHQVTQMGQEVILRCVPISNHLYFYWYRQILGQKVEFLVSFYNNEISEKSEIFDDQFSVERPDGSNFTLKIRSTKLEDSAMYFCASTTDGVNTEAFFGQGTRLTVV.

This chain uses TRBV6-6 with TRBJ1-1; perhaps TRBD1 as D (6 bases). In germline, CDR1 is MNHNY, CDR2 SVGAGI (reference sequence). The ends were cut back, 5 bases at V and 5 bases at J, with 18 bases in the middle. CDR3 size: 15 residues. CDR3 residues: CASSPPGHSGTEAFF. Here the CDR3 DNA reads TGTGCCAGCAGTCCCCCGGGACACTCTGGGACTGAAGCTTTCTTT.

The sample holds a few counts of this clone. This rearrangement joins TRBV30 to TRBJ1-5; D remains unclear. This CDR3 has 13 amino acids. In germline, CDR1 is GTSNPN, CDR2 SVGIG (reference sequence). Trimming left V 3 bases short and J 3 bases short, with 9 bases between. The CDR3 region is CAWRSGLNQPQHF. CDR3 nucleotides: TGTGCCTGGAGAAGTGGCCTCAATCAGCCCCAGCATTTT.

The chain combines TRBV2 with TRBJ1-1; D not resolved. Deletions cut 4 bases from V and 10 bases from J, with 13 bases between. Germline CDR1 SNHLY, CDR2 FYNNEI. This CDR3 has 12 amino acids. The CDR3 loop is CASSGVGVIAFF. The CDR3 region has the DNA TGTGCCAGCAGTGGTGTCGGGGTCATAGCTTTCTTT.

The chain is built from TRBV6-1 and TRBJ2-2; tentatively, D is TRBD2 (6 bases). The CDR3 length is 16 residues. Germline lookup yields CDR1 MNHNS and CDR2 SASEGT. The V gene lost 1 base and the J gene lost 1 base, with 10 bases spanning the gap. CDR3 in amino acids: CASSEGVSGNTGELFF. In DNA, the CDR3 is TGTGCCAGCAGTGAAGGAGTTAGCGGGAACACCGGGGAGCTGTTTTTT.

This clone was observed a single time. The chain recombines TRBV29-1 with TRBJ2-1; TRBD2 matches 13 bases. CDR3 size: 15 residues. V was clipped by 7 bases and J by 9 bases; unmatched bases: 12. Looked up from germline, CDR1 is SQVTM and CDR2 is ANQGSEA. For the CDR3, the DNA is TGCAGCGGGGGGATGACTAGCGGGAGGAACGGTGAGCAGTTCTTC. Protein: CSGGMTSGRNGEQFF.

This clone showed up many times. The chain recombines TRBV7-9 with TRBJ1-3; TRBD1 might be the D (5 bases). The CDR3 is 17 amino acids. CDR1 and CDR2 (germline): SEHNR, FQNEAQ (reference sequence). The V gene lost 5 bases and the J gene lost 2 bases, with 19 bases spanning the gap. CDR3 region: CASSPEGAQLAGNTIYF. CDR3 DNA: TGTGCCAGCAGCCCCGAAGGGGCGCAGCTAGCTGGAAACACCATATATTTT.

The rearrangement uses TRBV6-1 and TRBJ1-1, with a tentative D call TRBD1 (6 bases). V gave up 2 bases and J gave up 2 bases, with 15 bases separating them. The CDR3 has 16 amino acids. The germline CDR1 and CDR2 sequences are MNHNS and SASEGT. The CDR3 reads CASSELDSRVNTEAFF. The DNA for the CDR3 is TGTGCCAGCAGTGAATTGGACAGTCGGGTTAACACTGAAGCTTTCTTT.

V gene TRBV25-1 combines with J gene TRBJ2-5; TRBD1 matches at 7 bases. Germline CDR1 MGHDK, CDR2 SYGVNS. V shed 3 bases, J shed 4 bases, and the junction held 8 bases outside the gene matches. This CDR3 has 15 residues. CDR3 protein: CASSDSQGISETQYF. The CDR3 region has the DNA TGTGCCAGCAGTGATTCACAGGGGATTTCAGAGACCCAGTACTTC.

Here the CDR3 DNA reads TGTGCCAGCAGTGAGCGTCCTGGTAGAGAGCAGTTCTTC. Translating it yields CASSERPGREQFF. The chain is built from TRBV2 and TRBJ2-1; D ambiguous. The CDR3 is 13 residues long. Germline CDR1 SNHLY, CDR2 FYNNEI. Trimming shortened V by 3 bases and J by 10 bases, and 13 bases separated the two germline ends.

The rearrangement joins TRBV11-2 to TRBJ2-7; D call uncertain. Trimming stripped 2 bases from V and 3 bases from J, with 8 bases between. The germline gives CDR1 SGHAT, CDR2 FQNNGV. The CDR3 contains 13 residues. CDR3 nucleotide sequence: TGTGCCAGCAGCTTAACCCAGGACTACGAGCAGTACTTC. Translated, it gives CASSLTQDYEQYF.

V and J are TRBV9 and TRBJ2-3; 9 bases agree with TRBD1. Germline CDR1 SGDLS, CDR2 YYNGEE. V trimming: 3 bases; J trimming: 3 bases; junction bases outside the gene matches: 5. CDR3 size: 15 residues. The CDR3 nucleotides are TGTGCCAGCAGCGATCGGACAGGGGTTACAGATACGCAGTATTTT. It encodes CASSDRTGVTDTQYF.

CDR3 nucleotide sequence: TGTGCCAGCAGAATGACAGCCGACTATGGCTACACCTTC. Translating gives CASRMTADYGYTF. This rearrangement joins TRBV12-3 or TRBV12-4 to TRBJ1-2; possible D gene TRBD1, 5 bases. This CDR3 region has 13 residues. V lost 6 bases to trimming and J lost 3 bases, with 11 bases between them.